This is a list of T cell receptor beta chains from one sample in a study of metastatic and nonmetastatic thyroid tumors. TCRdb reanalyzed the PCR reads with MiXCR. The table includes more than 15,000 clones, around a sixth detected once. The sequenced sample consisted of blood. The receptors derive from a male donor with papillary thyroid cancer or a benign thyroid nodule (not recorded which). Some clones in this sample may be carry-over from other donors' samples. The CDR3 runs from the conserved cysteine through the conserved F or W. Each record gives: D gene, J gene, clone size, CDR3 length, V gene, CDR3 protein, CDR3 DNA. The D gene is left open where the match is weak. Only part of the rows carry a size: once, few, many, or a class if the clone is expanded.

-	TRBJ2-1	-	17	TRBV19	CASSMGRHTSSYNEQFF	TGTGCCAGTAGTATGGGAAGGCACACTAGCTCCTACAATGAGCAGTTCTTC
-	TRBJ2-7	medium-sized	14	TRBV15	CATSSSGAVSEQYF	TGTGCCACCAGCAGCTCCGGCGCTGTGTCCGAGCAGTACTTC
-	TRBJ2-1	many	14	TRBV24-1	CATSGVSSYNEQFF	TGTGCCACCAGTGGTGTCAGCTCCTACAATGAGCAGTTCTTC
-	TRBJ1-1	many	11	TRBV20-1	CREDTNTEAFF	TGCAGAGAGGACACGAACACTGAAGCTTTCTTT
-	TRBJ2-2	few	14	TRBV6-4	CASSDRFDNGELFF	TGTGCCAGCAGTGACAGGTTCGATAACGGGGAGCTGTTTTTT
TRBD2	TRBJ2-7	-	14	TRBV7-9	CASSPLWGGYEQYF	TGTGCCAGTAGCCCGCTCTGGGGAGGGTACGAGCAGTACTTC
-	TRBJ2-7	-	15	TRBV20-1	CSAMTIRAADYEQYF	TGCAGTGCTATGACTATCCGAGCGGCCGATTACGAGCAGTACTTC
-	TRBJ2-7	-	15	TRBV19	CASRGPGSGAYEQYF	TGTGCCAGTAGGGGTCCGGGGAGTGGCGCCTACGAGCAGTACTTC
-	TRBJ1-5	many	13	TRBV5-1	CASSSAGDQPQHF	TGCGCCAGCAGCTCAGCAGGGGATCAGCCCCAGCATTTT
-	TRBJ2-1	many	12	TRBV20-1	CSARERAVEQFF	TGCAGTGCTAGAGAACGCGCCGTTGAGCAGTTCTTC
-	TRBJ2-2	many	11	TRBV7-6	CASSLSGELFF	TGTGCCAGCAGCTTATCCGGGGAGCTGTTTTTT
-	TRBJ2-6	many	17	TRBV28	CASSFVGTLSGANVLTF	TGTGCCAGCAGTTTCGTAGGGACCCTCTCTGGGGCCAACGTCCTGACTTTC
-	TRBJ1-1	many	14	TRBV11-3	CASSQSRLNTEAFF	TGTGCCAGCAGCCAAAGTCGTTTGAACACTGAAGCTTTCTTT
-	TRBJ2-1	many	12	TRBV12-5	CASGLALNEQFF	TGTGCTAGTGGTTTGGCACTTAATGAGCAGTTCTTC
TRBD1	TRBJ1-1	-	13	TRBV30	CAWRGEGAREAFF	TGTGCCTGGAGGGGGGAGGGGGCAAGGGAAGCTTTCTTT
-	TRBJ2-4	many	17	TRBV30	CAWSVRIGKLAKSIQYF	TGTGCCTGGAGTGTACGGATCGGGAAACTAGCCAAAAGCATTCAGTACTTC
TRBD1	TRBJ2-3	-	16	TRBV5-1	CASSAGRGPWTDTQYF	TGCGCCAGCAGCGCAGGCAGGGGGCCATGGACAGATACGCAGTATTTT
-	TRBJ2-7	-	12	TRBV20-1	CSASGEGVEQYF	TGCAGTGCTAGCGGCGAGGGGGTCGAGCAGTACTTC
-	TRBJ2-7	few	17	TRBV10-2	CASSETDSSLRIYEQYF	TGCGCCAGCAGTGAGACGGACAGCTCCCTTAGGATCTACGAGCAGTACTTC
TRBD2	TRBJ2-2	many	15	TRBV12-3/TRBV12-4	CATKGTSGGLGELFF	TGTGCCACCAAAGGGACTAGCGGCGGCCTCGGGGAGCTGTTTTTT
TRBD1	TRBJ1-6	many	15	TRBV12-3/TRBV12-4	CASTNDRGGRSPLHF	TGTGCCAGCACCAACGACAGGGGGGGGCGATCACCCCTCCACTTT
-	TRBJ2-1	many	14	TRBV7-3	CASSLLGTYNEQFF	TGTGCCAGCAGCTTATTAGGCACCTACAATGAGCAGTTCTTC
-	TRBJ1-1	many	15	TRBV29-1	CSVEDPGTLGTEAFF	TGCAGCGTTGAAGATCCAGGGACCTTGGGCACTGAAGCTTTCTTT
TRBD2	TRBJ2-3	many	16	TRBV9	CASSVGGTSERDTQYF	TGTGCCAGCAGCGTAGGTGGGACTAGCGAACGGGACACGCAGTATTTT
-	TRBJ1-2	-	14	TRBV27	CASSLMAGNYGYTF	TGTGCCAGCAGCCTCATGGCAGGGAACTATGGCTACACCTTC
TRBD1	TRBJ2-7	many	15	TRBV28	CASSFLMRQGSEQYF	TGTGCCAGCAGTTTCCTAATGAGACAGGGTTCCGAGCAGTACTTC
TRBD1	TRBJ1-6	medium-sized	16	TRBV4-3	CASSQDGDSRHSPLHF	TGCGCCAGCAGCCAAGATGGGGACAGTCGGCATTCACCCCTCCACTTT
TRBD2	TRBJ2-1	many	15	TRBV29-1	CSPCLAGSGVDEQFF	TGCAGCCCCTGCCTAGCGGGGTCCGGGGTGGATGAGCAGTTCTTC
TRBD1	TRBJ1-6	medium-sized	14	TRBV12-3/TRBV12-4	CASSLDRESSPLHF	TGTGCCAGCAGTCTAGACAGGGAGAGTTCACCCCTCCACTTT
TRBD2	TRBJ2-2	many	17	TRBV20-1	CSARGLAGVRNTGELFF	TGCAGTGCTAGAGGACTAGCGGGAGTAAGGAACACCGGGGAGCTGTTTTTT
-	TRBJ2-1	many	15	TRBV7-8	CASSPLRELENEQFF	TGTGCCAGCAGCCCTCTACGGGAGCTTGAAAATGAGCAGTTCTTC
-	TRBJ1-2	many	14	TRBV9	CASSVESAGSGYTF	TGTGCCAGCAGCGTAGAATCTGCGGGGTCTGGCTACACCTTC
TRBD2	TRBJ2-1	many	16	TRBV28	CASSHLLAGGYNEQFF	TGTGCCAGCAGCCACCTACTAGCGGGAGGGTATAATGAGCAGTTCTTC